Sequencing of this T cell receptor (beta chain) was carried out in a study of blood T cell repertoires in COVID-19. Study background: The United States, Italy and Spain provided the acute and convalescent COVID-19 samples. From T cells, B-cell-depleted T cells, or PBMCs came the material, which was cDNA or gDNA.

Original analysis: Nucleated cell counts were estimated from reference gene primer amplification. This table comes from immunoSEQ multiplex PCR, and its TCRdb copy is limited to in-frame clones, with some not included. The V and J calls and the clone size are those of that table, but D and trimming were determined from the DNA. The sample contains more than 200,000 clones, about 86% of which appear only once. Germline V gives CDR1 SGHTS, CDR2 YDEGEE. This CDR3 region has 14 residues. With regard to this clone: One junction end does not reproduce the germline sequence, and a read error may be involved.

V and J are TRBV5-8 and TRBJ2-3; D call uncertain. This clonotype was sampled from a man of 80 years or more with acute or convalescent COVID-19. The sample comprised peripheral blood. The CDR3 nucleotides read TGTGCCAGCAGCTTGTCTGACTTCCCTGAGAATACGCAATTT. Protein: CASSLSDFPENTQF. Using reference TRBV5-8 and TRBJ2-3 for the parts outside the CDR3, the full variable domain is EAGVTQSPTHLIKTRGQQATLRCSPISGHTSVYWYQQALGLGLQFLLWYDEGEERNRGNFPPRFSGRQFPNYSSELNVNALELEDSALYLCASSLSDFPENTQFGPGTRLTVL.